The clone carrying this T cell receptor beta chain was counted many times. Its antigen is still unknown. The source of the sample is a study of T-cell memory formation after mild COVID-19. For the study at large: Clusters of TCRs were largely donor specific.

TCRdb reprocessed the 5' RACE reads with MiXCR, giving one entry per CDR3 protein. The table lists hundreds of thousands of distinct CDR3 sequences, about 16% of them singletons, with under 25% in the top ten. This CDR3 is 14 amino acids long. V lost 5 bases and J 3 bases, leaving 13 bases between the germline ends. General observations from the study: Some SARS-CoV-2-responding clones were already detected in memory before infection. Researchers report contracting CD4+ clones mostly in CM and EM, with CD8+ clones in EMRA. Unconfirmed was the SARS-CoV-2 specificity of second-wave clones that peaked on day 37.

The J gene is TRBJ2-5, the V gene TRBV12-3 or TRBV12-4; possible D gene TRBD1, 5 bases. This sequence was found in a man younger than 30 who had mild COVID-19 (a few samples of this study predate the infection). Cell type and time point are not known. What was sequenced was PBMCs or a T cell subset sorted from them (not recorded which). The CDR3 here is CASSPTWTKETQYF. The CDR3 DNA is TGTGCCAGCAGTCCCACCTGGACAAAAGAGACCCAGTACTTC.